The 16 T cell receptor beta chains listed next were all sequenced from one sample in a study of shared T cell receptors in the human thymus. Produced via immunoSEQ multiplex PCR; TCRdb's table is partial and in-frame only. The table records hundreds of thousands of clones, approximately 88% of them present only once. These data also featured in a second study, about human thymus T cells.

What was sequenced was thymocytes. Receptors were obtained from a boy younger than two with a congenital heart defect.

The rearrangement joins TRBV11-2 to TRBJ2-6; D gene unclear. Trimming left V 5 bases short and J 1 base short, with 9 bases between. Germline values: CDR1 SGHAT, CDR2 FQNNGV. CDR3 size: 15 residues. CDR3 loop: CASSPQESGANVLTF. The DNA for the CDR3 is TGTGCCAGCAGCCCCCAGGAATCTGGGGCCAACGTCCTGACTTTC.

The chain links TRBV29-1 to TRBJ2-4, with a possible D match to TRBD1 (7 bases). The CDR3 spans 13 residues. Germline V CDR1 and CDR2: SQVTM, ANQGSEA. The germline V and J ends were trimmed by 4 bases and 8 bases, with 15 bases remaining between them. The DNA of the CDR3 is TGCAGCGTTGTGGACGCCAGGGGGGACATTCAGTACTTC. It translates to CSVVDARGDIQYF.

The chain is built from TRBV5-4 and TRBJ2-7, with 11 positions matching TRBD1. In germline, CDR1 is SGHNT, CDR2 YYREEE (reference sequence). Trimming cost V 1 base and J 4 bases; bases outside gene matches: 7. The CDR3 covers 16 residues. The CDR3 loop reads CASSLSPGQGAYEQYF. CDR3 DNA: TGTGCCAGCAGCTTGAGTCCTGGACAGGGGGCTTACGAGCAGTACTTC.

CDR3 DNA sequence: TGTGCCAGCAGCCAAGATCCCTCCTCAAGCGGGGCCCAAGCCAAAAACATTCAGTACTTC. Translating it yields CASSQDPSSSGAQAKNIQYF. The genes are TRBV4-2 and TRBJ2-4; the match to TRBD2 covers 7 bases. The CDR3 covers 20 residues. Germline assignment: CDR1 LGHNA and CDR2 YNFKEQ. J was trimmed by 0 bases and V by 0 bases; bases with no gene match: 14.

The chain recombines TRBV18 with TRBJ1-2, with D possibly TRBD1 on 6 matching bases. V was cut by 2 bases and J by 6 bases, with 10 bases left in between. This CDR3 is built from 13 residues. The germline V gene encodes CDR1 KGHSH and CDR2 LQKENI. CDR3 nucleotide sequence: TGTGCCAGCTCACCAAGGACAGAGCATGGCTACACCTTC. Translating gives CASSPRTEHGYTF.

The CDR3 spells CASSQAGSVRDTQYF. CDR3 nucleotide sequence: TGTGCCAGCAGCCAAGCAGGTAGCGTGAGGGATACGCAGTATTTT. This chain links TRBV14 with TRBJ2-3; TRBD2 is a possible D gene (5 bases). Germline V CDR1 and CDR2: SGHDN, FVKESK. With 1 base removed from V and 6 bases from J, the gap between germline ends came to 14 bases. The CDR3 has 15 amino acids.

The rearrangement joins TRBV4-3 to TRBJ2-7; 12 nucleotides line up with TRBD2. Germline loops: CDR1 LGHNA, CDR2 YSLEER. The trim removed 4 bases at V and 6 bases at J, leaving 10 bases unmatched. The CDR3 is 16 amino acids. CDR3 residues: CASSLQLAGGPSEQYF. The DNA of the CDR3 is TGCGCCAGCAGCCTACAACTAGCGGGAGGACCTAGCGAGCAGTACTTC.

CDR3 nucleotide sequence: TGCGCCAGCAGCCCGGGAGGGGGACTAACCTACGAGCAGTACTTC. It encodes CASSPGGGLTYEQYF. The chain links TRBV5-1 to TRBJ2-7; 8 bases align to TRBD2. Germline loops: CDR1 SGHRS, CDR2 YFSETQ. J gave up 2 bases and V 4 bases, and 8 bases lay outside the gene matches. The CDR3 loop spans 15 amino acids.

The chain combines TRBV7-2 with TRBJ2-3; tentatively, D is TRBD2 (5 bases). V lost 0 bases and J 3 bases, leaving 10 bases between the germline ends. CDR3 length: 15 residues. Looked up from germline, CDR1 is SGHTA and CDR2 is FQGNSA. The CDR3 bases are TGTGCCAGCAGCTTAGCCCGAGGGCAAACAGATACGCAGTATTTT. Translating it yields CASSLARGQTDTQYF.

The V gene is TRBV4-3, the J gene TRBJ1-1; a weak D match, TRBD1 (5 bases). There are 13 residues in the CDR3. V gave up 1 base and J gave up 11 bases, with 14 bases separating them. CDR1 LGHNA and CDR2 YSLEER come from the germline V gene. The CDR3 DNA reads as TGCGCCAGCAGCCAAGTAAAGGGGATGAATGCTTTCTTT. Protein: CASSQVKGMNAFF.

V usage is TRBV15 and J usage is TRBJ2-5, with D perhaps TRBD2 (6 bases). The ends were cut back, 0 bases at V and 5 bases at J, with 16 bases in the middle. Germline values: CDR1 LNHNV, CDR2 YYDKDF (reference sequence). The CDR3 extends over 16 amino acids. The CDR3 sequence is CATSRDRGRGEETQYF. The CDR3 coding sequence is TGTGCCACCAGCAGAGATCGGGGCCGCGGGGAGGAGACCCAGTACTTC.

V is TRBV29-1 and J is TRBJ1-1; D is possibly TRBD1 (5 bases). The ends were cut back, 5 bases at V and 2 bases at J, with 12 bases in the middle. The germline V gene encodes CDR1 SQVTM and CDR2 ANQGSEA. CDR3 length equals 13 residues. The CDR3 nucleotides read TGCAGCGTTAACCGGGACTCAAACACTGAAGCTTTCTTT. It translates to CSVNRDSNTEAFF.

This sequence joins TRBV29-1 and TRBJ2-7; possible D gene TRBD1, 5 bases. Looked up from germline, CDR1 is SQVTM and CDR2 is ANQGSEA. Trimming stripped 1 base from V and 3 bases from J, with 16 bases between. The CDR3 is made up of 15 amino acids. In DNA, the CDR3 is TGCAGCGTTGAAGGGGAACAGGAGCGTTACTACGAGCAGTACTTC. Translation gives CSVEGEQERYYEQYF.

The chain uses TRBV27 and TRBJ2-3; 9 bases map to TRBD1. J was trimmed by 3 bases and V by 5 bases; bases with no gene match: 6. The CDR3 is 15 residues long. Germline loops: CDR1 MNHEY, CDR2 SMNVEV (reference sequence). The CDR3 nucleotides are TGTGCCAGCAGTCTAACAGGGGGCTCAACAGATACGCAGTATTTT. Residues: CASSLTGGSTDTQYF.

V usage is TRBV2 and J usage is TRBJ1-5, with a tentative D call TRBD1 (5 bases). The CDR3 spans 13 residues. The germline V gene has CDR1 SNHLY and CDR2 FYNNEI. Between the trimmed V and J ends, which lost 7 bases and 3 bases, there was a span of 10 bases. The CDR3 region has the DNA TGTGCCAGCACGGGGGGATTCAATCAGCCCCAGCATTTT. This encodes CASTGGFNQPQHF.

The chain joins TRBV28 to TRBJ1-2; D is possibly TRBD1 (6 bases). Trimming took 7 bases from V and 5 from J, leaving 20 bases between them. From germline, CDR1 is MDHEN and CDR2 SYDVKM. The CDR3 is 15 residues long. The CDR3, as DNA: TGTGCCAGCAATACCCGAGGACAGTCCCTTTATGGCTACACCTTC. This sequence encodes CASNTRGQSLYGYTF.